These 5 T cell receptor beta chains came from one sample sequenced in a study of early T cells in non-severe SARS-CoV-2 infection. MiXCR, applied by TCRdb to the 5' RACE reads, yields one record per CDR3 protein. The sample consists of over 15,000 distinct CDR3 sequences, about 5% of them appearing once. The sample consisted of whole blood. All receptors derive from an adult who was a healthcare worker with PCR-confirmed SARS-CoV-2 infection or an uninfected control (not recorded which).

This clonotype qualifies as medium-sized. The V gene is TRBV20-1, the J gene TRBJ2-3; 9 bases fit TRBD2. The CDR3 is 15 residues long. Germline CDR1 reads DFQATT; CDR2 reads SNEGSKA (reference sequence). The trim removed 0 bases at V and 3 bases at J, leaving 4 bases unmatched. Here the CDR3 DNA reads TGCAGTGCTAGAGATAGCGGGAGTGGTACAGATACGCAGTATTTT. Translation gives CSARDSGSGTDTQYF.

This clonotype was detected many times. This chain joins TRBV6-6 and TRBJ2-6; D is uncertain. Trimming removed 2 bases at V and 1 base at J, with 3 bases between. The V gene's germline CDR1 is MNHNY and CDR2 SVGAGI (reference sequence). This CDR3 is 14 amino acids long. The CDR3 DNA follows: TGTGCCAGCAGTTACCCATCTGGGGCCAACGTCCTGACTTTC. Its protein is CASSYPSGANVLTF.

Within the sample, this clonotype is medium-sized. This CDR3 is CSVPVGASGSDTQYF. CDR3 DNA sequence: TGCAGCGTTCCAGTTGGGGCTAGCGGTTCAGATACGCAGTATTTT. The rearrangement joins TRBV29-1 to TRBJ2-3, with 7 bases fitting TRBD2. The CDR3 is 15 residues long. The trim removed 5 bases at V and 4 bases at J, leaving 12 bases unmatched. Germline V CDR1 and CDR2: SQVTM, ANQGSEA.

Many counts were recorded for this clonotype. This chain joins TRBV5-1 and TRBJ2-1, with 7 bases that match TRBD1. J lost 4 bases, V lost 0 bases, and 4 bases had no gene match. Germline V gene lookup returns CDR1 SGHRS and CDR2 YFSETQ. The CDR3 contains 15 residues. As DNA, the CDR3 is TGCGCCAGCAGCTTGGCCGGGACAGAGTACAATGAGCAGTTCTTC. Encoded protein: CASSLAGTEYNEQFF.

This clonotype was recorded at least ten times. The V gene is TRBV18, the J gene TRBJ1-1; 11 nucleotides align to TRBD1. This CDR3 region has 15 residues. Germline V gene data show CDR1 as KGHSH and CDR2 as LQKENI. V lost 4 bases to trimming and J lost 6 bases; unmatched junction nucleotides: 7. CDR3 DNA sequence: TGTGCCAGCTCACTAAGGACAGGGGGCGCGTCTGAAGCTTTCTTT. Protein product: CASSLRTGGASEAFF.